This TCR beta chain comes out of a study of blood T cell repertoires in COVID-19. Study context: From T cells, B-cell-depleted T cells, or PBMCs came the material, which was cDNA or gDNA.

In the authors' workflow: Nucleated cell number was recorded as an estimate derived from reference gene primer amplification. Some clones are missing from TCRdb's copy, which holds only in-frame ones; the method was immunoSEQ multiplex PCR. V, J and clone size are those of that table, while D and trimming were read from the DNA. This sample has some 83,000 clones; roughly 80% occur once, and the top ten carry 5.8%. The CDR3 length is 17 residues. Trimming stripped 4 bases from V and 4 bases from J, with 22 bases between. Looked up from germline, CDR1 is SGHVS and CDR2 is FNYEAQ. This clone was found a few times.

The sample was peripheral blood. The TCR comes from a man in his 60s with active or convalescent COVID-19. This chain links TRBV7-6 with TRBJ1-1; D possibly corresponds to TRBD1 (5 bases). CDR3 loop: CASSSAGIGTPGTEAFF. CDR3 DNA sequence: TGTGCCAGCAGCTCCGCGGGGATCGGGACCCCGGGCACTGAAGCTTTCTTT.